One sample yielded the 30 T cell receptor beta chains listed below, sequenced in a study of T-cell reconstitution after alpha-beta-depleted transplantation in children. A library of TCRbeta sequences, prepared with unique molecular identifiers, was generated. TCRdb recomputed calls from the PCR reads with MiXCR, one row per CDR3 protein. The sample has roughly 340,000 distinct CDR3 sequences, about a sixth seen once. The sample was PBMCs, mostly from graft donor cells, taken 360 days after TCRalphabeta/CD19-depleted stem cell transplant. The receptors come from a male patient under 10 years old who had a stem cell transplant for acute lymphoblastic leukemia, so the T cells may come from the graft donor.

V is TRBV28 and J is TRBJ2-3; 10 bases agree with TRBD2. J lost 3 bases, V lost 6 bases, and 15 bases had no gene match. CDR1 is MDHEN and CDR2 is SYDVKM in the germline V gene. This CDR3 is 18 amino acids long. The CDR3 DNA sequence: TGTGCCAGCAGCCGTAGGCTAGCGGGAGTGTTTATAACAGATACGCAGTATTTT. Translating gives CASSRRLAGVFITDTQYF.

A few counts support this clonotype. The rearrangement links TRBV20-1 to TRBJ2-3; weak D call: TRBD2 (6 bases). CDR3 length: 17 residues. The germline gives CDR1 DFQATT, CDR2 SNEGSKA (reference sequence). Trimming took 2 bases from V and 1 from J, leaving 19 bases between them. This CDR3 is CSARKGLDYLRTDTQYF. CDR3 coding DNA: TGCAGTGCTAGAAAGGGCCTGGACTACCTCCGCACAGATACGCAGTATTTT.

This clonotype was seen more than once but under ten times. The genes are TRBV6-1 and TRBJ2-6; D not certain. V lost 6 bases and J lost 2, with 11 bases in between. Germline CDR1 is MNHNS and CDR2 is SASEGT. The CDR3 contains 15 residues. CDR3 residues: CASSQSRPGANVLTF. CDR3 coding DNA: TGTGCCAGCAGCCAGAGCAGGCCTGGGGCCAACGTCCTGACTTTC.

In its sample, this clonotype was seen a few times. The chain employs TRBV4-3 and TRBJ2-1; a possible D gene is TRBD2 (5 bases). The CDR3 is made up of 14 amino acids. Trimming removed 4 bases from V and 8 bases from J, with 15 bases in between. Germline CDR1 reads LGHNA; CDR2 reads YSLEER. The chain's CDR3 is CASSRGAGNHEQFF. DNA of the CDR3: TGCGCCAGCAGCCGCGGTGCCGGGAACCATGAGCAGTTCTTC.

The table lists this clonotype with many counts. The chain joins TRBV4-1 to TRBJ2-2; TRBD2 agrees at 9 bases. The CDR3 is made up of 15 amino acids. Trimming took 4 bases from V and 6 from J; bases not matched to a gene: 6. Germline CDR1 and CDR2: MGHRA and YSYEKL. CDR3 bases: TGCGCCAGCAGCCGCCCCATAGCGGGAGCCGGGGAGCTGTTTTTT. Its protein product is CASSRPIAGAGELFF.

The chain joins TRBV10-2 to TRBJ2-1; a possible D gene is TRBD2 (6 bases). The CDR3 runs 15 residues. The germline gives CDR1 WSHSY, CDR2 SAAADI. Trimming shortened V by 0 bases and J by 3 bases, and 9 bases separated the two germline ends. CDR3: CASSESIGGYNEQFF. The CDR3 nucleotides read TGCGCCAGCAGTGAGTCGATCGGGGGCTACAATGAGCAGTTCTTC.

This clonotype was seen a handful of times. The V and J genes are TRBV7-9 and TRBJ2-7, with D tentatively TRBD1 (6 bases). Trimming pared 4 bases from V and 0 bases from J, leaving 16 bases between. CDR1 and CDR2 (germline): SEHNR, FQNEAQ (reference sequence). The length of the CDR3 is 16 residues. CDR3 in DNA: TGTGCCAGCAGCTCCAACAGGGCGGAGAGCTCCTACGAGCAGTACTTC. It is translated as CASSSNRAESSYEQYF.

This chain joins TRBV9 and TRBJ2-3; D is unclear. Germline lookup yields CDR1 SGDLS and CDR2 YYNGEE. V was cut by 0 bases and J by 0 bases, with 11 bases left in between. CDR3 length: 16 amino acids. Here the CDR3 reads CASSVVVAASTDTQYF. CDR3 sequence (DNA): TGTGCCAGCAGCGTAGTTGTAGCAGCTAGCACAGATACGCAGTATTTT.

This chain connects TRBV5-1 to TRBJ2-7, with 11 bases aligning to TRBD2. Unmatched junction bases numbered 2, after V lost 3 bases and J lost 3 bases. This CDR3 contains 14 residues. Germline CDR1 is SGHRS and CDR2 is YFSETQ. CDR3 loop: CASSSGTSGYEQYF. Written as DNA, the CDR3 is TGCGCCAGCAGCTCCGGGACTAGCGGCTACGAGCAGTACTTC. Full variable domain (remainder filled in from reference TRBV5-1 and TRBJ2-7): KAGVTQTPRYLIKTRGQQVTLSCSPISGHRSVSWYQQTPGQGLQFLFEYFSETQRNKGNFPGRFSGRQFSNSRSEMNVSTLELGDSALYLCASSSGTSGYEQYFGPGTRLTVT.

The chain uses TRBV20-1 and TRBJ2-3; 8 bases fit TRBD2. J gave up 2 bases and V 1 base, and 2 bases lay outside the gene matches. Germline V lookup: CDR1 DFQATT, CDR2 SNEGSKA (reference sequence). There are 14 residues in the CDR3. The CDR3 is CSARAGGFTDTQYF. The CDR3 DNA follows: TGCAGTGCTAGAGCGGGAGGGTTCACAGATACGCAGTATTTT.

This chain links TRBV5-1 with TRBJ1-2, with D uncertain. Trimming took off 4 bases at V and 5 bases at J, with 9 bases between the two ends. Germline V gene lookup returns CDR1 SGHRS and CDR2 YFSETQ. This CDR3 is built from 12 residues. The CDR3 is CASSTDRYGYTF. The DNA for the CDR3 is TGCGCCAGCAGCACGGACCGATATGGCTACACCTTC. Full variable domain (remainder filled in from reference TRBV5-1 and TRBJ1-2): KAGVTQTPRYLIKTRGQQVTLSCSPISGHRSVSWYQQTPGQGLQFLFEYFSETQRNKGNFPGRFSGRQFSNSRSEMNVSTLELGDSALYLCASSTDRYGYTFGSGTRLTVV.

This clonotype has a handful of counts. V and J are TRBV10-3 and TRBJ2-2, with 12 positions matching TRBD2. V lost 11 bases and J lost 6; bases outside the gene matches: 7. CDR1 and CDR2 from the germline V gene are ENHRY and SYGVKD. The CDR3 loop spans 14 amino acids. In DNA form, the CDR3 reads TGTGCCTCTGGGCTAGCGGGAGGGCCCGGGGAGCTGTTTTTT. Encoded protein: CASGLAGGPGELFF.

This chain uses TRBV20-1 with TRBJ2-1; 7 bases match TRBD2. The CDR3 has 14 residues. Germline V CDR1 and CDR2: DFQATT, SNEGSKA (reference sequence). Trimming removed 5 bases from V and 4 bases from J; junction bases left unmatched: 8. The DNA for the CDR3 is TGCAGTGCTTTAGGACTAGGGACGTACAATGAGCAGTTCTTC. This translates into CSALGLGTYNEQFF.

This clonotype turned up a few times. The chain links TRBV6-5 to TRBJ2-1; TRBD2 matches at 8 bases. Per the germline V gene, CDR1 is MNHEY and CDR2 is SVGAGI. The trim removed 2 bases at V and 3 bases at J, leaving 9 bases unmatched. CDR3 size: 17 residues. CDR3: CASSYSSGTTFYNEQFF. CDR3 bases: TGTGCCAGCAGTTACAGTAGCGGGACAACTTTCTACAATGAGCAGTTCTTC.

The chain couples TRBV5-1 to TRBJ2-2, with TRBD1 identical over 7 bases. Germline values: CDR1 SGHRS, CDR2 YFSETQ. The CDR3 runs to 17 residues. Trimming cost V 4 bases and J 2 bases; bases outside gene matches: 11. Here the CDR3 reads CASSPDRLLLNTGELFF. In DNA, the CDR3 is TGCGCCAGCAGCCCGGACAGGCTCCTTCTCAACACCGGGGAGCTGTTTTTT.

This clonotype came up many times. The chain employs TRBV12-3 or TRBV12-4 and TRBJ1-4; D uncertain. This CDR3 is built from 14 residues. Trimming pared 3 bases from V and 4 bases from J, leaving 9 bases between. CDR3 DNA: TGTGCCAGCAGTTTTAGGGCAGTTAATGAAAAACTGTTTTTT. Amino acids: CASSFRAVNEKLFF.

The chain is built from TRBV4-3 and TRBJ1-1; TRBD1 aligns across 7 bases. Per the germline V gene, CDR1 is LGHNA and CDR2 is YSLEER. V lost 1 base, J lost 4 bases, and 9 bases stayed unmatched. This CDR3 contains 16 residues. CDR3 loop: CASSQAPDRVITEAFF. CDR3 DNA: TGCGCCAGCAGCCAAGCCCCCGACAGGGTGATCACTGAAGCTTTCTTT.

This clonotype was detected a few times. The chain employs TRBV20-1 and TRBJ2-5; D may be TRBD1 or TRBD2 (6 bases each). V was trimmed by 6 bases and J by 0 bases, leaving 8 bases between them. CDR1 DFQATT and CDR2 SNEGSKA come from the germline V gene (reference sequence). There are 12 residues in the CDR3. CDR3 in amino acids: CSARGDQETQYF. The CDR3 DNA is TGCAGTGCAAGGGGGGACCAAGAGACCCAGTACTTC.

This chain links TRBV12-3 or TRBV12-4 with TRBJ2-7; 10 bases are shared with TRBD1. J lost 1 base, V lost 5 bases, and 8 bases had no gene match. The CDR3 sequence is 16 residues long. CDR3 in DNA: TGTGCCAGCAGTCGTTTCCCGGGACAGGGGTCCTACGAGCAGTACTTC. This translates into CASSRFPGQGSYEQYF.

V usage is TRBV6-2 or TRBV6-3 and J usage is TRBJ2-2; D tentatively reads TRBD1 or TRBD2 (6 bases each). Germline V lookup: CDR1 MNHEY, CDR2 SVGEGT. CDR3 size: 15 residues. V lost 5 bases to trimming and J lost 3 bases, with 13 bases between them. CDR3: CASSPLGGHTGELFF. CDR3 sequence (DNA): TGTGCCAGCAGTCCTCTCGGGGGCCACACCGGGGAGCTGTTTTTT.

This clonotype has just a few counts. The CDR3 DNA follows: TGCGCCAGCAGCCAAGTGGGGGTTGGCTACACCTTC. Translating it yields CASSQVGVGYTF. The V call is TRBV4-3, the J call TRBJ1-2; a weak D match, TRBD1 (5 bases). The V end was cut by 1 base, the J end by 7 bases, with 7 bases between. This CDR3 is 12 amino acids long. From germline, CDR1 is LGHNA and CDR2 YSLEER.

The chain couples TRBV12-3 or TRBV12-4 to TRBJ2-2; no clear D. Trimming left V 7 bases short and J 6 bases short, with 9 bases between. This CDR3 contains 12 residues. CDR3 amino acids: CASTEAPGELFF. CDR3 nucleotide sequence: TGTGCCAGCACCGAGGCCCCCGGGGAGCTGTTTTTT.

In its sample, this clonotype was seen a few times. The V gene is TRBV9, the J gene TRBJ2-1; 8 nucleotides line up with TRBD2. Germline CDR1 is SGDLS and CDR2 is YYNGEE. The trim removed 0 bases at V and 0 bases at J, leaving 8 bases unmatched. CDR3 length: 18 residues. The CDR3 loop reads CASSVAAAGGSSYNEQFF. The DNA of the CDR3 is TGTGCCAGCAGCGTAGCGGCGGCGGGAGGAAGCTCCTACAATGAGCAGTTCTTC. Variable domain in full (rest from reference TRBV9 and TRBJ2-1): DSGVTQTPKHLITATGQRVTLRCSPRSGDLSVYWYQQSLDQGLQFLIQYYNGEERAKGNILERFSAQQFPDLHSELNLSSLELGDSALYFCASSVAAAGGSSYNEQFFGPGTRLTVL.

This clonotype was detected a few times. The rearrangement uses TRBV5-4 and TRBJ1-2; D call uncertain. The ends were cut back, 4 bases at V and 4 bases at J, with 14 bases in the middle. This CDR3 is 14 amino acids long. Germline V CDR1 and CDR2: SGHNT, YYREEE (reference sequence). Here the CDR3 DNA reads TGTGCCAGCAGCCGACACGGAGAGGTCTATGGCTACACCTTC. Translated: CASSRHGEVYGYTF.

The chain joins TRBV6-1 to TRBJ2-7; D may be TRBD1 or TRBD2 (5 bases each). There are 15 residues in the CDR3. Trimming took off 6 bases at V and 7 bases at J, with 22 bases between the two ends. From germline, CDR1 is MNHNS and CDR2 SASEGT. In DNA, the CDR3 is TGTGCCAGCAGCTCTGATCCGGGACCTTGGAGGGAGCAGTACTTC. Its protein product is CASSSDPGPWREQYF.

This clonotype was detected ten times or more. The chain recombines TRBV29-1 with TRBJ2-1, with D perhaps TRBD1 (5 bases). The V and J ends lost 7 bases and 5 bases respectively, with 15 bases between them. From germline, CDR1 is SQVTM and CDR2 ANQGSEA. The length of the CDR3 is 13 residues. This chain's CDR3 is CSGRGGLNNEQFF. CDR3 DNA sequence: TGCAGCGGAAGGGGTGGGCTTAACAATGAGCAGTTCTTC.

This clonotype was observed a few times. CDR3 sequence: CSAKLRTGKTYNEQFF. The CDR3 bases are TGCAGTGCTAAACTTAGGACAGGGAAAACCTACAATGAGCAGTTCTTC. The chain employs TRBV20-1 and TRBJ2-1; 8 bases map to TRBD1. The CDR3 is made up of 16 amino acids. CDR1 is DFQATT, CDR2 SNEGSKA, per germline (reference sequence). J lost 2 bases, V lost 4 bases, and 10 bases had no gene match.

This clonotype was seen repeatedly, ten times or more. The CDR3 DNA reads TGTGCCAGCACACCGGGACTAGCACACAATGAGCAGTTCTTC. This codes for CASTPGLAHNEQFF. The chain links TRBV9 to TRBJ2-1, with 9 bases aligning to TRBD2. Trimming cost V 6 bases and J 5 bases; bases outside gene matches: 6. CDR1 and CDR2 (germline): SGDLS, YYNGEE. This CDR3 has 14 amino acids. The variable domain in full, with the rest retrieved from reference TRBV9 and TRBJ2-1, is DSGVTQTPKHLITATGQRVTLRCSPRSGDLSVYWYQQSLDQGLQFLIQYYNGEERAKGNILERFSAQQFPDLHSELNLSSLELGDSALYFCASTPGLAHNEQFFGPGTRLTVL.

The V and J genes are TRBV28 and TRBJ2-3, with D possibly matching TRBD1 (5 bases). Deletions cut 4 bases from V and 2 bases from J, with 16 bases between. The CDR3 has 16 amino acids. Germline V gene data show CDR1 as MDHEN and CDR2 as SYDVKM. The CDR3 region has the DNA TGTGCCAGCAGTTCCCGACAGTATTACGTCACAGATACGCAGTATTTT. Translating gives CASSSRQYYVTDTQYF. Full variable domain (outside the CDR3, taken from reference TRBV28 and TRBJ2-3): DVKVTQSSRYLVKRTGEKVFLECVQDMDHENMFWYRQDPGLGLRLIYFSYDVKMKEKGDIPEGYSVSREKKERFSLILESASTNQTSMYLCASSSRQYYVTDTQYFGPGTRLTVL.

This clonotype was found many times. The rearrangement uses TRBV28 and TRBJ2-7; 10 bases are a match to TRBD2. Losses at the gene ends were 5 bases for V and 4 bases for J; bases not matched to a gene: 14. From germline, CDR1 is MDHEN and CDR2 SYDVKM. The CDR3 covers 17 residues. CDR3 coding DNA: TGTGCCAGCAGTCTCTTAGCGGGAGGCTTGCTATCTTACGAGCAGTACTTC. Amino acids: CASSLLAGGLLSYEQYF.